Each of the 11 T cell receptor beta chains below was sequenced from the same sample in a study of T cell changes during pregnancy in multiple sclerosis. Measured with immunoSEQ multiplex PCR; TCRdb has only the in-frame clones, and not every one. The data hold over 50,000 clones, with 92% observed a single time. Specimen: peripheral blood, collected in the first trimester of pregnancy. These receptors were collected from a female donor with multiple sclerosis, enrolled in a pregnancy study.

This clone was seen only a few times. The CDR3 loop reads CASSIGIYVGGGTEAFF. The CDR3 DNA sequence: TGTGCCAGTAGTATAGGTATTTACGTGGGGGGTGGCACTGAAGCTTTCTTT. This chain joins TRBV19 and TRBJ1-1; D perhaps matches TRBD1 (5 bases). The CDR3 consists of 17 residues. Germline lookup yields CDR1 LNHDA and CDR2 SQIVND (reference sequence). With 1 base removed from V and 4 bases from J, the gap between germline ends came to 19 bases.

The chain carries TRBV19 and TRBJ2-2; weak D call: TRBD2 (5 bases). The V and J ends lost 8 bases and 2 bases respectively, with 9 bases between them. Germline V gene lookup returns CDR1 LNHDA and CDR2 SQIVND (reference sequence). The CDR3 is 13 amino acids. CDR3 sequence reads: CASRTSNTGELFF. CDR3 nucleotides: TGTGCCAGTCGGACTTCTAACACCGGGGAGCTGTTTTTT.

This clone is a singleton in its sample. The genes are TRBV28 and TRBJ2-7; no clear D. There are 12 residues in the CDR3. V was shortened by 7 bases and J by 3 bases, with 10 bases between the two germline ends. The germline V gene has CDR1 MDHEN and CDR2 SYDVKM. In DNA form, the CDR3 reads TGTGCCAGCACCAATCTACTCTACGAGCAGTACTTC. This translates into CASTNLLYEQYF.

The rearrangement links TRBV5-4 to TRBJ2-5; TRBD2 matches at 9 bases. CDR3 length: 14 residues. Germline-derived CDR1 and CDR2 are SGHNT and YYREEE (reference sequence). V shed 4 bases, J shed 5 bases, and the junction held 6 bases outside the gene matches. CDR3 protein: CASSRAGGGETQYF. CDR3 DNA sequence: TGTGCCAGCAGCCGAGCGGGAGGAGGGGAGACCCAGTACTTC.

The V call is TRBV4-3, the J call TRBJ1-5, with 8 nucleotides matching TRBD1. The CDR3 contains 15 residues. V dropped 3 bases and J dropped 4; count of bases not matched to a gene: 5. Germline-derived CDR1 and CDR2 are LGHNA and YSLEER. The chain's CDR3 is CASSQDRVGNQPQHF. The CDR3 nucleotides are TGCGCCAGCAGCCAGGACAGGGTGGGGAATCAGCCCCAGCATTTT.

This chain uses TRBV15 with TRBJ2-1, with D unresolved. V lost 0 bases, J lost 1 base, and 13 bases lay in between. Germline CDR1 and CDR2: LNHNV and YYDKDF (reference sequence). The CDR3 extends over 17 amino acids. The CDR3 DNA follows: TGTGCCACCAGCAGAGAACTGGAGCAGATGTCCTACAATGAGCAGTTCTTC. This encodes CATSRELEQMSYNEQFF.

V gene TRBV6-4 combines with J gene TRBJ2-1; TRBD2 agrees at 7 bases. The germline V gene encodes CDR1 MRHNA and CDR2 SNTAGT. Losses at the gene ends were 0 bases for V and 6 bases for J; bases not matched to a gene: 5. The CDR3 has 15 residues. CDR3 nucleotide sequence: TGTGCCAGCAGTGACTCGGGAGGGGCCTCCAATGAGCAGTTCTTC. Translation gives CASSDSGGASNEQFF.

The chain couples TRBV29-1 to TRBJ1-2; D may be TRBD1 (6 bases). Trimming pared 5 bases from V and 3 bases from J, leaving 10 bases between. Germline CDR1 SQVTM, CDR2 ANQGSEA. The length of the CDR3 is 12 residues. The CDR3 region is CSVMGADYGYTF. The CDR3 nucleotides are TGCAGCGTTATGGGGGCGGACTATGGCTACACCTTC. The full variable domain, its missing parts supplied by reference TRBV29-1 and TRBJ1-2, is SAVISQKPSRDICQRGTSLTIQCQVDSQVTMMFWYRQQPGQSLTLIATANQGSEATYESGFVIDKFPISRPNLTFSTLTVSNMSPEDSSIYLCSVMGADYGYTFGSGTRLTVV.

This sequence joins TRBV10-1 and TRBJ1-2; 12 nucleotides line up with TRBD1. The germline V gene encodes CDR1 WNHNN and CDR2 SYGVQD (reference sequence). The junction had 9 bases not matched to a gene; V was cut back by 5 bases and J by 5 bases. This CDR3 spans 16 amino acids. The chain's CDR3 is CASSLFRDRGLYGYTF. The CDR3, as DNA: TGCGCCAGCAGTTTATTTCGGGACAGGGGGCTTTATGGCTACACCTTC.

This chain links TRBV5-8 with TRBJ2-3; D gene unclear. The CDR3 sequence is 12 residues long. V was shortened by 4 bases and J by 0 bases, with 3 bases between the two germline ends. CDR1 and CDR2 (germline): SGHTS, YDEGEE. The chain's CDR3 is CASSLSTDTQYF. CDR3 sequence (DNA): TGTGCCAGCAGCCTTAGCACAGATACGCAGTATTTT.

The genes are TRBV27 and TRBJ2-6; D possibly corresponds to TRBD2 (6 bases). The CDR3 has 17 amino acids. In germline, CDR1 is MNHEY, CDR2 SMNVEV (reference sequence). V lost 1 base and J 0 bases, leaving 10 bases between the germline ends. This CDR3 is CASSLLASVSGANVLTF. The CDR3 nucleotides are TGTGCCAGCAGTTTATTGGCTAGCGTCTCTGGGGCCAACGTCCTGACTTTC.